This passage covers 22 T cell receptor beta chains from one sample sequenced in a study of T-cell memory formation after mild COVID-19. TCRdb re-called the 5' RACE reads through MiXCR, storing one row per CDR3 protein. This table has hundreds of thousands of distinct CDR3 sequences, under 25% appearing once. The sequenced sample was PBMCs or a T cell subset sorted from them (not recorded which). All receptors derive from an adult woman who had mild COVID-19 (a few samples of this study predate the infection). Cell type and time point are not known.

This CDR3 is CASSRASGSRADTQYF. The DNA of the CDR3 is TGTGCCAGCAGCCGAGCTAGCGGGAGTAGGGCAGATACGCAGTATTTT. The chain uses TRBV7-2 and TRBJ2-3; 10 bases align to TRBD2. Germline lookup yields CDR1 SGHTA and CDR2 FQGNSA. V lost 5 bases to trimming and J lost 4 bases; unmatched junction nucleotides: 9. There are 16 residues in the CDR3.

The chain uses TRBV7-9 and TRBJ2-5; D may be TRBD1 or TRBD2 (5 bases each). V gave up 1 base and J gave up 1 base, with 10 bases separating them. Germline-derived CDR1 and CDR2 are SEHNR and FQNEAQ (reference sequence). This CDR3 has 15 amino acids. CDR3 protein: CASSLVGEIQETQYF. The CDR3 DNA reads TGTGCCAGCAGCTTAGTGGGGGAAATCCAAGAGACCCAGTACTTC.

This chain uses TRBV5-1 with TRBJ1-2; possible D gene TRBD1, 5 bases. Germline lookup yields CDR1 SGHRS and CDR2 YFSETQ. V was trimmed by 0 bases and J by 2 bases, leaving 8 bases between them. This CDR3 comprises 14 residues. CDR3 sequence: CASSLDAGNYGYTF. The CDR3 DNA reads TGCGCCAGCAGCTTGGATGCAGGGAACTATGGCTACACCTTC.

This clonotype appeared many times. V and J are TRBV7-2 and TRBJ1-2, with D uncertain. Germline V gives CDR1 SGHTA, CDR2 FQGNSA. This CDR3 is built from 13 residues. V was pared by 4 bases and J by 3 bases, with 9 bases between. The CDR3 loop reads CASSSFPYYGYTF. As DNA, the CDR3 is TGTGCCAGCAGCTCCTTTCCCTACTATGGCTACACCTTC.

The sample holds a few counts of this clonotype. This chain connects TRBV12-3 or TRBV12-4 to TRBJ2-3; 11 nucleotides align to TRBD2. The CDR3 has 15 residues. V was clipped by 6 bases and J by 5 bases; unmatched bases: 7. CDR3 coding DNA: TGTGCCAGCAGCCGTAGCGGGGGGGCAGGAGATACGCAGTATTTT. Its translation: CASSRSGGAGDTQYF.

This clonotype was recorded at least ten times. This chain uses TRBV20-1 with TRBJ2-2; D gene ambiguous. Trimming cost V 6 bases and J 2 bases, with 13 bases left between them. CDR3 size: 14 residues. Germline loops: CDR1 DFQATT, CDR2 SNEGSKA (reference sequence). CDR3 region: CSAADKRNTGELFF. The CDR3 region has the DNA TGCAGTGCCGCCGACAAGCGTAACACCGGGGAGCTGTTTTTT.

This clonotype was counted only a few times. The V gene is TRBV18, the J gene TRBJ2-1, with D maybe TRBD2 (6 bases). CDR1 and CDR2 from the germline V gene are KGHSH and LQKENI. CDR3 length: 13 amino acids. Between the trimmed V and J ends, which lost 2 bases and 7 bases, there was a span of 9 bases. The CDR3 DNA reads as TGTGCCAGCTCACCAAGACTAGAGAATGAGCAGTTCTTC. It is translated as CASSPRLENEQFF.

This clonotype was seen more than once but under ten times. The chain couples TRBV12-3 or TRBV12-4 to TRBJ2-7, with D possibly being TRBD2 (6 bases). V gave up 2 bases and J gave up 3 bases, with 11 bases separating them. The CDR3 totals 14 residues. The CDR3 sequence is CASSLSSGYYEQYF. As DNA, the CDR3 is TGTGCCAGCAGTTTAAGTAGCGGTTACTACGAGCAGTACTTC.

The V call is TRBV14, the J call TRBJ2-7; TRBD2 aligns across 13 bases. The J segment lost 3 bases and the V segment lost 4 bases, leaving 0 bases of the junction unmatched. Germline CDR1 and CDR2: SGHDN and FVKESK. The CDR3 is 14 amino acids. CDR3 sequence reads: CASSRLAGGYEQYF. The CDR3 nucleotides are TGTGCCAGCAGCCGACTAGCGGGAGGCTACGAGCAGTACTTC.

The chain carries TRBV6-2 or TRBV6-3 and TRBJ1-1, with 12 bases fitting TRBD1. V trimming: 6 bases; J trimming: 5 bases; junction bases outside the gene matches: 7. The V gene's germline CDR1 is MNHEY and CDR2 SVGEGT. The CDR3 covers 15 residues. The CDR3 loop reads CASSPGTGGSTEAFF. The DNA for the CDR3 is TGTGCCAGCAGCCCCGGGACAGGGGGCTCAACTGAAGCTTTCTTT.

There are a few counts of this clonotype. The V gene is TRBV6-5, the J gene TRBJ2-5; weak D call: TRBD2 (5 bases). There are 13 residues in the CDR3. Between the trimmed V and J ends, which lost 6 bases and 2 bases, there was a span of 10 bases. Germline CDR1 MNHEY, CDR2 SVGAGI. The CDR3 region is CASRYPGQETQYF. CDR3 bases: TGTGCCAGCAGATACCCGGGACAAGAGACCCAGTACTTC.

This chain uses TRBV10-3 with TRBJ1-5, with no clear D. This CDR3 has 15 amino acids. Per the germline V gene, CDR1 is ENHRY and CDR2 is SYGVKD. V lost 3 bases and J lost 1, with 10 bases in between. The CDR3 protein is CAISESFGSNQPQHF. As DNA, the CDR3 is TGTGCCATCAGTGAAAGTTTCGGAAGCAATCAGCCCCAGCATTTT.

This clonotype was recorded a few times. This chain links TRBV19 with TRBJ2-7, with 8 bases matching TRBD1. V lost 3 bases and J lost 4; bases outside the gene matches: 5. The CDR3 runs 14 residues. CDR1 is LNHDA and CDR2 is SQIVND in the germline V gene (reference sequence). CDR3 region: CASSIDRGPYEQYF. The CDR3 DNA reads TGTGCCAGTAGTATTGACAGGGGACCGTACGAGCAGTACTTC.

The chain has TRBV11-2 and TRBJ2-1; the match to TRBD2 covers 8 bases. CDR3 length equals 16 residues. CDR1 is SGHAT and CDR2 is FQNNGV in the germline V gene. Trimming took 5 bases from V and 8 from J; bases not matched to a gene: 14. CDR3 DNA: TGTGCCAGCAGCGCCATCCCGGGTAGCGGGGTCTATGAGCAGTTCTTC. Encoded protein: CASSAIPGSGVYEQFF.

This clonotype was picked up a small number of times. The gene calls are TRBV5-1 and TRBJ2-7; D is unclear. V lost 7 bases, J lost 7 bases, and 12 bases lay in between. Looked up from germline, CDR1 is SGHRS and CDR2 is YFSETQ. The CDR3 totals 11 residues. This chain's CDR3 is CASRTGEEQYF. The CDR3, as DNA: TGCGCCAGCCGTACCGGCGAGGAGCAGTACTTC.

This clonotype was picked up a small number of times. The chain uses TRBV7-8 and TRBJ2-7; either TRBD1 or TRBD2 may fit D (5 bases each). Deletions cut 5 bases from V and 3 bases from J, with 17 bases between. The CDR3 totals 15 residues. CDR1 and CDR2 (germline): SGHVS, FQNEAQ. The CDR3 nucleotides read TGTGCCAGCAGCCCTGGGACGGGGACGATCTACGAGCAGTACTTC. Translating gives CASSPGTGTIYEQYF.

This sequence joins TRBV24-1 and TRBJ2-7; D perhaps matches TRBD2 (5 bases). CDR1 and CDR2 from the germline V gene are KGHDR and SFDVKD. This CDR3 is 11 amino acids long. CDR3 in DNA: TGTGCTCCGACGAGGGACTACGAGCAGTACTTC. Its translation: CAPTRDYEQYF.

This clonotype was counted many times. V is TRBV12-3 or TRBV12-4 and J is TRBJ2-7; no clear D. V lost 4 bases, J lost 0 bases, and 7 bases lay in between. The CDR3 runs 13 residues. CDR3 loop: CASSYSNSYEQYF. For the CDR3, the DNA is TGTGCCAGCAGTTACAGCAACTCCTACGAGCAGTACTTC.

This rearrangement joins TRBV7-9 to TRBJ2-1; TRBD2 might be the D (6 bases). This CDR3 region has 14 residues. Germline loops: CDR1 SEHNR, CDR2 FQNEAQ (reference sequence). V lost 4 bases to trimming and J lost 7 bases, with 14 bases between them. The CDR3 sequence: CASSSHGRANEQFF. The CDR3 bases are TGTGCCAGCAGCTCCCACGGGAGAGCGAATGAGCAGTTCTTC.

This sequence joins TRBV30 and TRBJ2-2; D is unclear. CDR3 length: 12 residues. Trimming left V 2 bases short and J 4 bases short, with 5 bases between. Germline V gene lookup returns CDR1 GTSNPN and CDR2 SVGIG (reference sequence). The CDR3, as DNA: TGTGCCTGGAGTAAAGGCACCGGGGAGCTGTTTTTT. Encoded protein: CAWSKGTGELFF. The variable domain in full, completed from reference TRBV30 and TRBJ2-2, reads SQTIHQWPATLVQPVGSPLSLECTVEGTSNPNLYWYRQAAGRGLQLLFYSVGIGQISSEVPQNLSASRPQDRQFILSSKKLLLSDSGFYLCAWSKGTGELFFGEGSRLTVL.

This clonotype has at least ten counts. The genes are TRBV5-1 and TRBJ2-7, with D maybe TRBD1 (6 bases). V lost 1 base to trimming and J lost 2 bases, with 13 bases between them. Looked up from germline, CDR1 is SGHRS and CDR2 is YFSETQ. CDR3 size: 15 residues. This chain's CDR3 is CASSLLDSFTYEQYF. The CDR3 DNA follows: TGCGCCAGCAGCTTGTTGGACAGCTTCACCTACGAGCAGTACTTC.

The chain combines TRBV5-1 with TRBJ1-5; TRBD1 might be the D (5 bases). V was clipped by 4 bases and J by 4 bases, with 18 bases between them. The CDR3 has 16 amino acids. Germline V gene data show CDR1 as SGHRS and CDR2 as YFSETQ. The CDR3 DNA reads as TGCGCCAGCAGCCTCCAACCCGCAGGGAGTAATCAGCCCCAGCATTTT. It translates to CASSLQPAGSNQPQHF.